This section outlines one T cell receptor (beta chain) sequence together with its context. Authors' processing steps: The authors estimated nucleated cell counts from reference gene primer amplification. Only in-frame clones appear in the TCRdb table, and some are missing; sequencing was by immunoSEQ multiplex PCR. Clonal size and the V and J genes are those of that table, whereas D and trimming came from the DNA. Of about 120,000 clones detected, 65% to 85% appear once; the ten largest clones hold about 4.2%. This specimen belongs to a study of blood T cell repertoires in COVID-19. About the study: The samples span acute and convalescent COVID-19 from the United States, Italy and Spain. Sources were T cells, B-cell-depleted T cells, or PBMCs; the material itself was cDNA or gDNA.

This CDR3 has 16 residues. Germline-derived CDR1 and CDR2 are LGHDT and YNNKEL (reference sequence). Trimming left V 0 bases short and J 0 bases short, with 6 bases between. The rearrangement joins TRBV3-1 (or the pseudogene TRBV3-2) to TRBJ1-6; D is undetermined. The clonotype was recovered from a woman aged 70-85 years with acute or convalescent COVID-19. Sequenced: peripheral blood. DNA for the CDR3: TGTGCCAGCAGCCAAGAGTATAGCTCCTATAATTCACCCCTCCACTTT. Translating it yields CASSQEYSSYNSPLHF.